This T cell receptor (beta chain) was documented in a study of cytomegalovirus exposure and HLA in healthy donors (dated by TCRdb to about 2017). In the study overall: An earlier analysis of several hundred of the donors reported 276 Gb of sequence data and around 110 million unique TCR beta sequences obtained from about 170 million T cells. All discovery cohort repertoires had been generated on a single sequencing platform. Across some 400 genotyped donors of the cohort, an average of roughly 250,000 unique TCR beta nucleotide sequences per donor were sequenced, and 15% to 20% of those sequences were non-productive. Alongside the repertoire data, information on donor age, sex, ethnicity and CMV serostatus was compiled. The number of donors typed differed by locus, with roughly 629-640 for A, B, C, DRB1 and DQB1, 522 for DQA1, 600 to 610 for DPA1, and 400 to 490 for DPB1. An early release that covered around 590 HLA-typed donors contained approximately 320 gigabases of sequencing data and around 85 million unique TCR sequences. A later analysis re-analyzed previously published TCR beta repertoires from roughly 690 donors and added high-resolution HLA genotyping to study TCR occurrence patterns. Along with the roughly 670-subject first cohort, a separate validation cohort of over 90 different subjects was used. In an earlier analysis of more than 550 of the donors, high-throughput TCR beta sequencing was used to judge whether each TCR beta V gene segment behaved as functional or pseudogenic. The study was designed to test whether signatures of past pathogen exposure could be identified by cataloging public T cell receptors. The T cell repertoires of under 750 subjects were profiled by immunosequencing and related to cytomegalovirus serostatus. Both class I and class II loci were covered by HLA typing, at four-digit resolution. The later analysis used no new phenotypic data to find candidate immune exposures, relying instead on TCR beta sequences and their occurrence across donors. Of the roughly 400 genotyped donors, about 80% fell in the genetic ancestry cluster associated with self-reported Caucasian donors. A few DR-DQ haplotypes were treated as single units for association and clustering because of strong linkage in the cohort. Genome-wide SNP genotypes for about 60% of the roughly 700 donors were used in a later genetic analysis, which treated that subset as a discovery cohort. To predict cytomegalovirus infection status, the study combined high-throughput TCR immunosequencing, statistical association of individual TCRs with disease status, and machine learning. Broad study findings and their caveats: Immune exposure information for the cohort was limited to CMV serostatus. Three of the identified cytomegalovirus-associated TCR beta chains were confirmed in vitro to be specific for cytomegalovirus antigens. The 87-base-pair reads could not distinguish some IMGT-functional V segments, including TRBV6-2 and TRBV6-3, so those segments were excluded. The earlier analysis of 587 of the donors excluded 15 to 20 rarely observed V segments, including chromosome 9 orphons, because counts were too low. Specific HLA alleles were associated with 15,000 to 20,000 TCR beta sequences at a false discovery rate of 0.05 in a later analysis. The cohort was sequenced for TCR beta chains only, and without alpha or paired-chain data the features that could be detected were limited. A later analysis found that HLA-associated TCR beta chains were more clonally expanded and had lower generation probabilities than equally common non-associated chains. Across donors, most TCR sequences were observed very rarely, whereas some public TCRs were present in many individuals. A further reported finding was that TCR beta sequences accurately predicted the HLA-A and HLA-B alleles for most subjects in the first cohort. Linkage disequilibrium might explain the correlated functional status among segregating V segments, but an unknown experimental factor could not be ruled out. Because HLA typing was unavailable for some donors at each locus, only the typed subset was used in association tests. A later genetic analysis reported fewer N-insertions in productive TCRs among donors in an Asian-associated ancestry cluster than the roughly 690-donor mean. The study listed 150 to 200 TCR beta chains as associated with cytomegalovirus. The authors suggested that the approach could potentially be generalized to other disease states and immunological phenotypes. The classifier was reported to diagnose cytomegalovirus status with high specificity and sensitivity in both the original and validation cohorts. Roughly uniform sequencing depth across donors was assumed in presence/absence analyses, although this assumption may not hold. According to a later analysis, TCR association rates differed among HLA loci, with DRB1 alleles showing the most associated TCRs and HLA-C alleles showing the fewest. In an earlier analysis of around 500 of the donors, most TCR beta V segments appeared in productive rearrangements about 90% or about 30% of the time, broadly matching IMGT annotations. According to a later analysis, most CMV-associated TCR beta chains appeared to be HLA-restricted, and the HLA associations seemed to be driven largely by CMV exposure. When HLA alleles, especially DR and DQ, strongly co-occurred, TCR associations were difficult to assign to individual alleles. V-gene and J-gene trimming of TCR beta chains was associated with a missense DCLRE1C variant in a later genetic analysis, and the association was replicated in an independent cohort. The sequencing pipeline was judged likely to have produced a cluster of highly shared sequence variants as a technical artifact. According to a later analysis, parvovirus B19, influenza, CMV and Epstein-Barr virus appeared linked to several top co-occurrence clusters.

The cohort comprised fewer than 700 healthy bone marrow donors. At the time of sampling, every cohort member was nominally healthy, though immune exposures that went unrecorded were likely present. The donor tested CMV seronegative and was one of the 352 seronegative cohort members. Every donor gave a peripheral blood sample, and the peripheral blood mononuclear cells from that sample were used for TCR beta sequencing. Genomic DNA extraction from the blood cell samples was performed with the Qiagen DNeasy Blood Extraction Kit. Receptors were amplified or captured by the immunoSEQ multiplex PCR assay. For the multiplex PCR, a mixture combining 60 forward primers for TCR Vbeta segments and 13 reverse primers for TCR Jbeta segments was used. The CDR3 region of rearranged TCR beta genes was amplified from genomic DNA by a multiplex PCR assay. On the Illumina HiSeq System, the amplified TCR beta libraries were sequenced as 87-base-pair reads. The original methods were these. A later analysis counted tens of millions of unique TCR beta chains across the 550 to 700 repertoires, and roughly 11 million of these chains were shared by at least two donors. Raw reads were error-corrected and collapsed into unique sequences with a nearest-neighbor algorithm that merged closely related sequences to remove PCR and sequencing errors. Alignment of CDR3 sequences to IMGT reference sequences was used to assign V, D and J gene segments. For a sequence to be retained, at least a six-nucleotide match to both a V gene segment and a J gene segment was required. A rearrangement counted as productive if the CDR3 had no stop codons and remained in frame with V and J, and every other rearrangement counted as non-productive. Following IMGT convention, CDR3 was defined as the stretch from the second conserved V-encoded cysteine to the conserved J-encoded phenylalanine. In an earlier analysis of just under 600 of the donors, sequences lacking an unambiguous match to a single V gene segment were excluded. An earlier analysis of approximately 590 of the donors called V segments functional above 56.7% productive rearrangements and segregating when the between-donor standard deviation exceeded 5%. A statistical classification framework was developed to diagnose cytomegalovirus status using the catalog of TCR beta chain sequences. A later analysis assigned V and J genes by comparing TCR nucleotide sequences with IMGT/GENE-DB human TR gene sequences. Using the TCRdist pipeline, a later analysis assigned CDR3 sequences along with most-parsimonious VDJ recombination scenarios. In a later analysis, each TCR beta chain was defined by its CDR3 amino acid sequence together with its V-gene family, and reads lacking a unique V-gene family were excluded. In a later analysis, around 650 highly shared, low-generation-probability nucleotide sequences were removed to address suspected cross-contamination and a sequencing artifact. A later analysis calculated a clonal expansion index for each public chain from normalized within-repertoire ranks of inferred template counts. In a later analysis, generation probabilities were computed using a VDJ recombination model fitted to out-of-frame rearrangements, and the results were checked against IGoR. In a later analysis, TCR-TCR, TCR-HLA and TCR-CMV co-occurrence was scored with hypergeometric tests, and a repertoire-size bias correction was applied to TCR pairs. In a later analysis, false discovery rates were estimated by permuting HLA or CMV assignments 20 times. In a later analysis, co-occurring TCRs were grouped with DBSCAN, and TCRdist sequence similarity was added when clustering was performed within HLA-allele-positive subsets. Co-occurrence clustering excluded repertoires with fewer than 30,000 or more than 120,000 public chains, plus five with anomalous nucleotide sharing. Sourced from immuneACCESS, this table was stored by TCRdb with only in-frame sequences that have V and J called. A share of the clones is absent; for the studies checked, an unresolved V gene accounts for under half, and the remainder has no known explanation. For V, J and clone size, that table is used; D and trimming come from the DNA. This sample comprises 75,000 to 95,000 clones, under 80% of them detected only once. The ten largest account for roughly 6% of the sample.

The germline V gene provides CDR1 SGHRS and CDR2 YFSETQ. Its CDR3 holds 17 amino acids, cysteine through phenylalanine. The DNA shown is the 51-base CDR3, in frame from base 1. Between the V and J ends, shortened by 6 bases and 0 bases respectively, the junction contains 21 bases. As for this clone: Its antigen is not yet known. Per-base qualities were not stored, and no clone one base away is much larger.

Sequenced input: PBMCs. Here the chain combines TRBV5-1 and TRBJ1-2; the D gene is not confidently resolved. This receptor was obtained from a woman aged 25 to 39 in good health and CMV-seronegative. The DNA sequence is given as TGCGCCAGCACCCCAGGACTTTTCCCCGCAGCTAACTATGGCTACACCTTC. The encoded protein is CASTPGLFPAANYGYTF.